Below, 2 T cell receptor beta chains from the same sample are listed, as sequenced in a study of blood T cell repertoires in COVID-19 (dated by TCRdb to the early 2020s). The method behind the library was the immunoSEQ multiplex PCR assay. The clones in this table, taken by TCRdb from immuneACCESS, are in-frame only. Not every clone is retained; where verified, under half of the shortfall comes from an unresolved V gene, and the cause of the rest is unknown. For this sample there are roughly 380,000 clones; more than 70% appear just once. Clones ranked in the top ten supply just over 1% of the sample. Sequenced input: PBMCs or T cells enriched from blood (not recorded which). The source is a young woman who had been exposed to COVID-19.

The genes are TRBV28 and TRBJ2-7; D possibly corresponds to TRBD2 (5 bases). Trimming took off 7 bases at V and 2 bases at J, with 15 bases between the two ends. CDR1 is MDHEN and CDR2 is SYDVKM in the germline V gene. The CDR3 has 14 residues. In nucleotides, the CDR3 is TGTGCCAGCACCCTTTCGGGGAATCCCTACGAGCAGTACTTC. It codes for CASTLSGNPYEQYF. Full variable domain (rest looked up from reference TRBV28 and TRBJ2-7): DVKVTQSSRYLVKRTGEKVFLECVQDMDHENMFWYRQDPGLGLRLIYFSYDVKMKEKGDIPEGYSVSREKKERFSLILESASTNQTSMYLCASTLSGNPYEQYFGPGTRLTVT.

The CDR3 loop is CAWSVGDIPNQPQHF. The CDR3 DNA reads TGTGCCTGGAGTGTCGGTGACATTCCGAATCAGCCCCAGCATTTT. This chain uses TRBV30 with TRBJ1-5, with no clear D. The CDR3 sequence is 15 residues long. Germline-derived CDR1 and CDR2 are GTSNPN and SVGIG (reference sequence). V was clipped by 0 bases and J by 4 bases, with 13 bases between them.